The 9 T cell receptor beta chains below were found in one sample sequenced in a study of T-cell reconstitution after alpha-beta-depleted transplantation in children. Unique molecular identifiers were used to barcode this TCRbeta library. TCRdb reprocessed the PCR reads via MiXCR and lists one record per CDR3 protein. Seen here are 200,000 to 250,000 distinct CDR3 sequences, 12% observed once, and the top ten hold approximately 2.9%. The source material was PBMCs from the stem cell graft donor, sampled from the stem cell graft. These receptors were obtained from a human donor who donated a stem cell graft to a child with acute lymphoblastic leukemia.

Points on this clonotype: This may arise from a read error, as a much more abundant clone is one base away. The chain joins TRBV25-1 to TRBJ1-2; D unresolved. The CDR3 runs 13 residues. Trimming took off 5 bases at V and 7 bases at J, with 14 bases between the two ends. The germline gives CDR1 MGHDK, CDR2 SYGVNS. The CDR3 region has the DNA TGTGCCAGCAGTCTGGAAGGGAGATTTGGCTACACCTTC. Its protein product is CASSLEGRFGYTF.

This clonotype was seen ten or more times. V usage is TRBV20-1 and J usage is TRBJ1-6; D call uncertain. CDR3 length: 13 residues. With 3 bases removed from V and 9 bases from J, the gap between germline ends came to 12 bases. Germline V CDR1 and CDR2: DFQATT, SNEGSKA (reference sequence). The CDR3 reads CSASGKRGSPLHF. The CDR3 DNA reads TGCAGTGCTAGTGGGAAACGGGGTTCACCCCTCCACTTT.

This clonotype was seen a handful of times. The rearrangement joins TRBV6-5 to TRBJ2-3; D remains unclear. Germline CDR1 MNHEY, CDR2 SVGAGI. The CDR3 runs 15 residues. V lost 0 bases and J 2 bases, leaving 9 bases between the germline ends. Written as DNA, the CDR3 is TGTGCCAGCAGTTACTCGTCGCGGTCCACAGATACGCAGTATTTT. It encodes CASSYSSRSTDTQYF.

This clonotype has at least ten counts. This chain joins TRBV6-5 and TRBJ2-1; 7 bases map to TRBD1. In germline, CDR1 is MNHEY, CDR2 SVGAGI. After removal of 4 bases from V and 2 bases from J, the junction contained 5 bases not matched to a gene. The CDR3 has 15 amino acids. Written as DNA, the CDR3 is TGTGCCAGCAGTTTACAGGGGCAGCCCTACAATGAGCAGTTCTTC. Protein product: CASSLQGQPYNEQFF.

This clonotype was counted many times. The J gene is TRBJ2-5, the V gene TRBV2; D is possibly TRBD2 (5 bases). The CDR3 totals 14 residues. V shed 5 bases and J shed 3 bases, with 13 bases lying between them. From germline, CDR1 is SNHLY and CDR2 FYNNEI. CDR3 residues: CASSRSPGKETQYF. In nucleotides, the CDR3 is TGTGCCAGCAGTCGTTCCCCGGGGAAAGAGACCCAGTACTTC.

This clonotype showed up many times. J is TRBJ2-3 and V is TRBV5-1; tentative D call: TRBD2 (6 bases). The germline gives CDR1 SGHRS, CDR2 YFSETQ. Trimming stripped 3 bases from V and 4 bases from J, with 15 bases between. The CDR3 spans 15 residues. CDR3 sequence reads: CASSSGGPKADTQYF. CDR3 bases: TGCGCCAGCAGCTCCGGGGGTCCTAAGGCAGATACGCAGTATTTT.

This clonotype was recorded many times. J is TRBJ1-1 and V is TRBV5-1, with D hard to call. V gave up 3 bases and J gave up 0 bases, with 6 bases separating them. CDR1 SGHRS and CDR2 YFSETQ come from the germline V gene. CDR3 length: 13 residues. The DNA of the CDR3 is TGCGCCAGCAGCTGGGAGATGAACACTGAAGCTTTCTTT. Its protein is CASSWEMNTEAFF.

In its sample, this clonotype was seen many times. The chain recombines TRBV7-2 with TRBJ2-3; 7 bases are shared with TRBD1. Germline-derived CDR1 and CDR2 are SGHTA and FQGNSA. After removal of 5 bases from V and 4 bases from J, the junction contained 9 bases not matched to a gene. The CDR3 extends over 15 amino acids. The DNA for the CDR3 is TGTGCCAGCAGCCAACTCGACAGGGCAGCAGATACGCAGTATTTT. The encoded protein is CASSQLDRAADTQYF.

The rearrangement uses TRBV4-3 and TRBJ2-1, with 7 bases fitting TRBD1. The germline V gene encodes CDR1 LGHNA and CDR2 YSLEER. Losses at the gene ends were 0 bases for V and 7 bases for J; bases not matched to a gene: 9. The CDR3 is 16 residues long. CDR3 coding DNA: TGCGCCAGCAGCCAAGACCGGACAGGCACGTTTAATGAGCAGTTCTTC. This translates into CASSQDRTGTFNEQFF.